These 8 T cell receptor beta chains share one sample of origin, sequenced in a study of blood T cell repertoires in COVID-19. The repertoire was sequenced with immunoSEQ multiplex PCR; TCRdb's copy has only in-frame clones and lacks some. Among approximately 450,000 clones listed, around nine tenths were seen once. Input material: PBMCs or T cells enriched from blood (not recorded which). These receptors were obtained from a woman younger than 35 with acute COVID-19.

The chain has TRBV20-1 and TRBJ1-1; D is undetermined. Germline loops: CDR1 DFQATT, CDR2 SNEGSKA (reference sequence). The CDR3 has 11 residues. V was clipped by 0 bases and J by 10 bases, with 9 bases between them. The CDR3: CSARDRTGAFF. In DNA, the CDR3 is TGCAGTGCTAGAGATCGTACGGGAGCTTTCTTT.

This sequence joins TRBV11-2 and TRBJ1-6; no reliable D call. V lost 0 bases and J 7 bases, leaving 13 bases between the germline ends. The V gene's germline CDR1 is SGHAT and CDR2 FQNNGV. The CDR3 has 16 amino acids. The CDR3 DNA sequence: TGTGCCAGCAGCTTAGAGGCATTCGTGAGGAATTCACCCCTCCACTTT. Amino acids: CASSLEAFVRNSPLHF.

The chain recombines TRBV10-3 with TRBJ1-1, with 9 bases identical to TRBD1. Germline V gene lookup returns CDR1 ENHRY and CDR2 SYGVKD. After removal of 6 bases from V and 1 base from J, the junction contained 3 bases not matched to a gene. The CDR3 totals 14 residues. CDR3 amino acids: CAIRLDRGNTEAFF. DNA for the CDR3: TGTGCCATCAGGTTGGACAGGGGGAACACTGAAGCTTTCTTT.

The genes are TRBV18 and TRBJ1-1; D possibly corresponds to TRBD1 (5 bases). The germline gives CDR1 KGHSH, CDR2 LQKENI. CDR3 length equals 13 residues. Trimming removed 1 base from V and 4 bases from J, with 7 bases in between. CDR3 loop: CASSPLTGTEAFF. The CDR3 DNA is TGTGCCAGCTCACCACTTACAGGCACTGAAGCTTTCTTT.

CDR3 bases: TGCAGTGCTAGTAAGGGACTAGCCTACGAGCAGTACTTC. It translates to CSASKGLAYEQYF. This chain connects TRBV20-1 to TRBJ2-7; TRBD2 matches 8 bases. V dropped 3 bases and J dropped 2; count of bases not matched to a gene: 3. The germline V gene has CDR1 DFQATT and CDR2 SNEGSKA (reference sequence). This CDR3 contains 13 residues.

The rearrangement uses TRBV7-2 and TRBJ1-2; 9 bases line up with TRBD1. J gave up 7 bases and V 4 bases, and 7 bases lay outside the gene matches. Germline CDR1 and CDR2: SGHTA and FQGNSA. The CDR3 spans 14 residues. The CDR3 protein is CASSSRGQGSGYTF. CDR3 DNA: TGTGCCAGCAGCTCAAGAGGACAGGGGTCTGGCTACACCTTC.

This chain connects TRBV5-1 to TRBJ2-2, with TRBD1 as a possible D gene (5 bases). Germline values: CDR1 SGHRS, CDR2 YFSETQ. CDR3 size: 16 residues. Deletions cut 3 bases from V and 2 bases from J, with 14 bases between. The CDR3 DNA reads TGCGCCAGCAGCTCACAGCCAGGGTTCAACACCGGGGAGCTGTTTTTT. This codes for CASSSQPGFNTGELFF.

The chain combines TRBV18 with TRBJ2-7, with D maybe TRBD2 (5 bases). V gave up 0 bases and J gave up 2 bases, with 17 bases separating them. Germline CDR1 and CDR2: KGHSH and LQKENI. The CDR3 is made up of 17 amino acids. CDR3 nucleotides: TGTGCCAGCTCACCACCTGGACTGATCATCGCACCCTACGAGCAGTACTTC. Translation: CASSPPGLIIAPYEQYF. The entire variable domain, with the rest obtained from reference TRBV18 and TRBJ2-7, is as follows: NAGVMQNPRHLVRRRGQEARLRCSPMKGHSHVYWYRQLPEEGLKFMVYLQKENIIDESGMPKERFSAEFPKEGPSILRIQQVVRGDSAAYFCASSPPGLIIAPYEQYFGPGTRLTVT.